This TCR beta chain came from a study of radiation and T cells in renal cell carcinoma. Broader study findings: From baseline, blood top tumor clonotypes peaked at 2 weeks post-radiation.

Time point defined: blood 4 weeks post-SBRT, at nephrectomy. Treatment given: 15 Gy SBRT to primary tumor, nephrectomy 4 weeks later. Nephrectomy followed 15 Gy stereotactic body radiation by 4 weeks. Radiation-treated patients gave blood at baseline, week 2 and week 4. The patient's renal cell carcinoma had clear cell pathology. Regarding this clone: The antigen is unknown.

Sequencing used immunoSEQ multiplex PCR; TCRdb keeps in-frame clones, though not all of them. The table records tens of thousands of clones, 70% to 90% of them present only once. Germline V gene sequence: CDR1 MNHNS, CDR2 SASEGT. V was shortened by 10 bases and J by 2 bases, with 14 bases between the two germline ends. CDR3 length: 13 amino acids. The origin of this receptor is a man over 45 with renal cell carcinoma. The chain links TRBV6-1 to TRBJ2-5; D remains ambiguous. Sequences were derived from blood, sampled from a patient whose treatment included radiotherapy and nephrectomy. The CDR3 DNA sequence: TGTGCCAACTCCGTTATGGGGCAAGAGACCCAGTACTTC. As protein: CANSVMGQETQYF.